Each of the 19 T cell receptor beta chains below was sequenced from the same sample in a study of OX40 agonist ivuxolimab in advanced cancers. TCRdb's copy holds only in-frame clones and misses some; the assay was immunoSEQ multiplex PCR. The sample yields about 77,000 clones, about 83% seen once. This sample comprised CD4+ or CD8+ T cells sorted from blood, obtained in a trial of the OX40 agonist ivuxolimab. These receptors were collected from an adult with an advanced solid tumor such as melanoma, head and neck, liver or kidney cancer.

As DNA, the CDR3 is TGTGCCAGCAGCCAACCGGGAGCAAATGAGCAGTTCTTC. Protein: CASSQPGANEQFF. The rearrangement links TRBV4-2 to TRBJ2-1; perhaps TRBD2 as D (6 bases). CDR1 LGHNA and CDR2 YNFKEQ come from the germline V gene. V was pared by 2 bases and J by 7 bases, with 9 bases between. This CDR3 is built from 13 residues.

The chain joins TRBV5-1 to TRBJ1-2; D gene ambiguous. There are 14 residues in the CDR3. The germline CDR1 and CDR2 sequences are SGHRS and YFSETQ. Trimming pared 0 bases from V and 2 bases from J, leaving 8 bases between. CDR3 region: CASSLDLGNYGYTF. The CDR3 DNA reads TGCGCCAGCAGCTTGGATCTGGGAAACTATGGCTACACCTTC.

The chain is built from TRBV5-1 and TRBJ2-3; 8 bases match TRBD1. Germline CDR1 SGHRS, CDR2 YFSETQ. CDR3 length: 15 amino acids. V shed 0 bases, J shed 6 bases, and the junction held 6 bases outside the gene matches. CDR3 residues: CASSLDGQGRDTQYF. The CDR3, as DNA: TGCGCCAGCAGCTTGGACGGACAGGGTCGGGATACGCAGTATTTT.

The V gene is TRBV6-1, the J gene TRBJ2-1, with 8 bases fitting TRBD2. This CDR3 region has 15 residues. Germline values: CDR1 MNHNS, CDR2 SASEGT. V shed 8 bases, J shed 0 bases, and the junction held 6 bases outside the gene matches. CDR3 sequence: CASDRTSSSYNEQFF. CDR3 nucleotides: TGTGCCAGCGACCGGACTAGCAGCTCCTACAATGAGCAGTTCTTC.

The chain links TRBV5-1 to TRBJ2-7; 8 bases agree with TRBD1. The J segment lost 1 base and the V segment lost 4 bases, leaving 4 bases of the junction unmatched. Per germline, CDR1 SGHRS and CDR2 YFSETQ. This CDR3 contains 14 residues. CDR3 DNA: TGCGCCAGCAGCCCATGGACAGGGTCCTACGAGCAGTACTTC. Its protein product is CASSPWTGSYEQYF.

The J gene is TRBJ2-5, the V gene TRBV5-6, with TRBD1 matching 7 bases. There are 14 residues in the CDR3. From germline, CDR1 is SGHDT and CDR2 YYEEEE. The trim removed 4 bases at V and 6 bases at J, leaving 9 bases unmatched. The CDR3 nucleotides are TGTGCCAGCAGCCCCAACGACAGGGTTAAGACCCAGTACTTC. Translating it yields CASSPNDRVKTQYF.

This clone occurred once. The V gene is TRBV5-6, the J gene TRBJ2-7; D tentatively fits TRBD1 or TRBD2 (5 bases each). Between the trimmed V and J ends, which lost 0 bases and 1 base, there was a span of 11 bases. The germline CDR1 and CDR2 sequences are SGHDT and YYEEEE. The length of the CDR3 is 15 residues. CDR3 sequence: CASSLGGRSSYEQYF. DNA for the CDR3: TGTGCCAGCAGCTTGGGGGGACGGAGTTCCTACGAGCAGTACTTC.

V usage is TRBV11-2 and J usage is TRBJ2-7; 9 bases map to TRBD1. This CDR3 region has 14 residues. Germline V lookup: CDR1 SGHAT, CDR2 FQNNGV. With V trimmed by 4 bases and J by 3 bases, 4 bases remained unmatched. DNA for the CDR3: TGTGCCAGCAGCTCCGACAGGGGGGGCTACGAGCAGTACTTC. This gives the protein CASSSDRGGYEQYF.

The chain employs TRBV19 and TRBJ1-1; TRBD1 aligns across 7 bases. Per the germline V gene, CDR1 is LNHDA and CDR2 is SQIVND (reference sequence). The CDR3 spans 15 residues. Unmatched junction bases numbered 12, after V lost 7 bases and J lost 4 bases. The CDR3 DNA reads as TGTGCCAGTATGGGGACCAGAGGGGGCTTCACTGAAGCTTTCTTT. This sequence encodes CASMGTRGGFTEAFF.

This clone was detected only a few times. The V gene is TRBV11-1, the J gene TRBJ2-7; D is unresolved. The CDR3 has 14 residues. The V end lost 5 bases, the J end lost 3 bases, and 14 bases lay between the germline ends. Germline values: CDR1 SGHAT, CDR2 FQDESV (reference sequence). CDR3 bases: TGTGCCAGCAGCCACAGTAGGCAGAACTACGAGCAGTACTTC. Translation gives CASSHSRQNYEQYF.

DNA for the CDR3: TGTGCCAGCAGCTTAGAACGTGGACGTCTAAATTCACCCCTCCACTTT. It codes for CASSLERGRLNSPLHF. This sequence joins TRBV11-2 and TRBJ1-6; D gene ambiguous. CDR3 length equals 16 residues. The germline CDR1 and CDR2 sequences are SGHAT and FQNNGV. Trimming removed 0 bases from V and 7 bases from J, with 13 bases in between.

This chain uses TRBV14 with TRBJ2-7, with a weak D call TRBD1 (5 bases). The germline V gene encodes CDR1 SGHDN and CDR2 FVKESK. The CDR3 has 14 residues. Trimming took 1 base from V and 7 from J, leaving 14 bases between them. Here the CDR3 DNA reads TGTGCCAGCAGCCAAGTTCATTTGTCAGGGGAGCAGTACTTC. Its translation is CASSQVHLSGEQYF.

The chain recombines TRBV6-5 with TRBJ1-2; possible D gene TRBD1, 6 bases. Trimming stripped 6 bases from V and 4 bases from J, with 15 bases between. This CDR3 region has 14 residues. Germline lookup yields CDR1 MNHEY and CDR2 SVGAGI. The DNA for the CDR3 is TGTGCCAGCAGAACAGGGAAGAGGGGCTATGGCTACACCTTC. Its translation: CASRTGKRGYGYTF.

This chain links TRBV5-4 with TRBJ2-7; D remains ambiguous. CDR1 is SGHNT and CDR2 is YYREEE in the germline V gene (reference sequence). V was trimmed by 1 base and J by 2 bases, leaving 10 bases between them. The CDR3 loop spans 14 amino acids. The CDR3, as DNA: TGTGCCAGCAGCTTGAAGGGTTACACCTACGAGCAGTACTTC. Translation: CASSLKGYTYEQYF.

The chain links TRBV28 to TRBJ2-7; D remains unclear. The CDR3 length is 14 residues. V was shortened by 6 bases and J by 3 bases, with 15 bases between the two germline ends. The V gene's germline CDR1 is MDHEN and CDR2 SYDVKM. The CDR3 loop reads CASSLEIGYYEQYF. CDR3 nucleotide sequence: TGTGCCAGCAGCCTCGAGATCGGATACTACGAGCAGTACTTC.

The chain uses TRBV4-2 and TRBJ1-5; no definite D call. CDR1 is LGHNA and CDR2 is YNFKEQ in the germline V gene. The ends were cut back, 4 bases at V and 0 bases at J, with 13 bases in the middle. The CDR3 has 16 amino acids. CDR3 in amino acids: CASSPAPVNSNQPQHF. In DNA, the CDR3 is TGTGCCAGCAGCCCAGCTCCAGTCAATAGCAATCAGCCCCAGCATTTT.

Here the CDR3 reads CASGYLTGGDYGYTF. The CDR3 nucleotides are TGTGCCAGTGGCTACCTGACAGGGGGGGACTATGGCTACACCTTC. The chain uses TRBV19 and TRBJ1-2, with 9 bases fitting TRBD1. The germline gives CDR1 LNHDA, CDR2 SQIVND (reference sequence). This CDR3 has 15 residues. With 8 bases clipped from V and 3 bases from J, the junction kept 10 bases outside the gene matches. Full variable domain (remainder filled in from reference TRBV19 and TRBJ1-2): DGGITQSPKYLFRKEGQNVTLSCEQNLNHDAMYWYRQDPGQGLRLIYYSQIVNDFQKGDIAEGYSVSREKKESFPLTVTSAQKNPTAFYLCASGYLTGGDYGYTFGSGTRLTVV.

The V and J genes are TRBV6-5 and TRBJ2-7; 13 bases agree with TRBD2. V shed 5 bases, J shed 12 bases, and the junction held 13 bases outside the gene matches. The CDR3 sequence is 15 residues long. From germline, CDR1 is MNHEY and CDR2 SVGAGI. CDR3: CASSLQGLAGKGLYF. DNA for the CDR3: TGTGCCAGCAGTCTTCAGGGACTAGCGGGGAAGGGGCTGTACTTC.

Points on this clone: Other DNA sequences in this specimen translate into the identical CDR3. The chain carries TRBV18 and TRBJ2-6; no reliable D call. CDR3 size: 14 residues. The V end lost 2 bases, the J end lost 1 base, and 3 bases lay between the germline ends. Germline V lookup: CDR1 KGHSH, CDR2 LQKENI. This CDR3 is CASSPISGANVLTF. The DNA for the CDR3 is TGTGCCAGCTCACCAATTTCTGGGGCCAACGTCCTGACTTTC.